What follows are 9 T cell receptor beta chains derived from one specimen sequenced in a study of blood T cell repertoires in COVID-19. This table comes from immunoSEQ multiplex PCR, and its TCRdb copy is limited to in-frame clones, with some not included. This table has hundreds of thousands of clones, around 87% appearing once. The sequencing sample was made of peripheral blood. The source is a woman aged 55-69 years with COVID-19, enrolled during active disease.

This clone turned up a few times. V and J are TRBV29-1 and TRBJ2-2; 8 bases match TRBD1. The germline CDR1 and CDR2 sequences are SQVTM and ANQGSEA. V shed 4 bases and J 3 bases; nucleotides not matched to a gene: 4. This CDR3 has 14 amino acids. The CDR3 nucleotides read TGCAGCGTTGCGGCCAGGGGGCACACCGGGGAGCTGTTTTTT. This encodes CSVAARGHTGELFF.

This clone was picked up a small number of times. The chain links TRBV7-3 to TRBJ1-1; no reliable D call. From germline, CDR1 is SGHTA and CDR2 FQGTGA. The CDR3 contains 14 residues. With 2 bases removed from V and 1 base from J, the gap between germline ends came to 8 bases. The CDR3 DNA sequence: TGTGCCAGCAGCTTAGCGGTCACGAACACTGAAGCTTTCTTT. This sequence encodes CASSLAVTNTEAFF.

In nucleotides, the CDR3 is TGCGCCAGCAGCCAAGGGGCGGCAGGGGGTGAAAAACTGTTTTTT. As protein: CASSQGAAGGEKLFF. The V gene is TRBV4-1, the J gene TRBJ1-4, with TRBD1 matching 7 bases. CDR3 size: 15 residues. The junction had 6 bases not matched to a gene; V was cut back by 1 base and J by 7 bases. The germline CDR1 and CDR2 sequences are MGHRA and YSYEKL.

This clone turned up a few times. The V call is TRBV29-1, the J call TRBJ2-7; TRBD2 aligns across 7 bases. The ends lost 4 bases at V and 2 bases at J; junction bases unmatched: 5. The CDR3 sequence is 13 residues long. The germline gives CDR1 SQVTM, CDR2 ANQGSEA. The CDR3 here is CSVVRAGAYEQYF. CDR3 nucleotides: TGCAGCGTTGTGCGCGCGGGGGCCTACGAGCAGTACTTC.

This clone appeared a few times. The chain has TRBV10-3 and TRBJ1-1; perhaps TRBD1 as D (5 bases). The CDR3 consists of 16 residues. CDR1 and CDR2 (germline): ENHRY, SYGVKD. V gave up 0 bases and J gave up 4 bases, with 15 bases separating them. CDR3 nucleotides: TGTGCCATCAGTGAGTCGACGTTTGGGGGAGGCACTGAAGCTTTCTTT. Its protein is CAISESTFGGGTEAFF.

The chain uses TRBV5-1 and TRBJ2-3, with 9 positions matching TRBD1. Trimming removed 4 bases from V and 6 bases from J; junction bases left unmatched: 9. The CDR3 is made up of 15 amino acids. CDR1 and CDR2 from the germline V gene are SGHRS and YFSETQ. The CDR3 DNA reads as TGCGCCAGCAGCACGAGGACAGGGGAGGTGGATACGCAGTATTTT. It codes for CASSTRTGEVDTQYF.

J is TRBJ1-5 and V is TRBV7-2, with 7 nucleotides matching TRBD1. V gave up 3 bases and J gave up 4 bases; unmatched junction bases: 6. The CDR3 extends over 15 amino acids. The germline CDR1 and CDR2 sequences are SGHTA and FQGNSA. Here the CDR3 DNA reads TGTGCCAGCAGCTTCCAGGGACAGCCGAATCAGCCCCAGCATTTT. It yields the protein CASSFQGQPNQPQHF.

The V call is TRBV5-5, the J call TRBJ1-4; 7 positions agree with TRBD1. Trimming took 4 bases from V and 3 from J; bases not matched to a gene: 6. There are 15 residues in the CDR3. Germline V CDR1 and CDR2: SGHKS, YYEKEE (reference sequence). CDR3 in amino acids: CASSQRGQPNEKLFF. CDR3 nucleotides: TGTGCCAGCAGCCAAAGGGGACAGCCTAATGAAAAACTGTTTTTT.

The chain couples TRBV13 to TRBJ1-6; the match to TRBD1 covers 7 bases. The CDR3 covers 17 residues. From germline, CDR1 is PRHDT and CDR2 FYEKMQ (reference sequence). With 5 bases clipped from V and 0 bases from J, the junction kept 7 bases outside the gene matches. DNA for the CDR3: TGTGCCAGCAGCCCACAGGGGAGGAGCTCCTATAATTCACCCCTCCACTTT. Its protein is CASSPQGRSSYNSPLHF.